One sample yielded the 30 T cell receptor beta chains listed below, sequenced in a study of blood T cell repertoires in COVID-19. Produced via immunoSEQ multiplex PCR; TCRdb's table is partial and in-frame only. In the table there are about 42,000 clones, about 86% of which are singletons. The sample consisted of peripheral blood. The source is a man between 65 and 85 years old with acute or convalescent COVID-19.

This chain links TRBV19 with TRBJ1-1; TRBD1 matches at 7 bases. From germline, CDR1 is LNHDA and CDR2 SQIVND (reference sequence). This CDR3 is built from 14 residues. The V and J ends lost 8 bases and 0 bases, in that order; junction bases with no gene match: 6. The CDR3: CASGGQPMNTEAFF. CDR3 sequence (DNA): TGTGCCAGTGGGGGACAGCCTATGAACACTGAAGCTTTCTTT.

The V call is TRBV7-2, the J call TRBJ2-7; tentative D call: TRBD1 (7 bases). Germline-derived CDR1 and CDR2 are SGHTA and FQGNSA. This CDR3 is built from 14 residues. Trimming took off 5 bases at V and 0 bases at J, with 11 bases between the two ends. The CDR3 nucleotides read TGTGCCAGCAGCGGAGGGACAGCCTCCTACGAGCAGTACTTC. It encodes CASSGGTASYEQYF.

The chain has TRBV10-3 and TRBJ2-3; 9 bases map to TRBD2. Losses at the gene ends were 10 bases for V and 5 bases for J; bases not matched to a gene: 10. The CDR3 consists of 14 residues. Germline CDR1 is ENHRY and CDR2 is SYGVKD. In nucleotides, the CDR3 is TGTGCCACGGGGCGGGGGGGCCATGAAGATACGCAGTATTTT. Residues: CATGRGGHEDTQYF.

This clone has a handful of counts. The rearrangement uses TRBV7-2 and TRBJ1-1; a weak D match, TRBD1 (5 bases). V shed 3 bases and J shed 0 bases, with 11 bases lying between them. In germline, CDR1 is SGHTA, CDR2 FQGNSA. The length of the CDR3 is 15 residues. In DNA form, the CDR3 reads TGTGCCAGCAGCTTGACAGCTGGAATGAACACTGAAGCTTTCTTT. It specifies CASSLTAGMNTEAFF.

The rearrangement links TRBV6-9 to TRBJ2-5; 13 bases match TRBD2. The length of the CDR3 is 17 residues. Germline CDR1 and CDR2: MNHGY and SVAAGI. V dropped 5 bases and J dropped 5; count of bases not matched to a gene: 11. The CDR3: CASSPPTSGGAWETQYF. CDR3 coding DNA: TGTGCCAGCAGTCCCCCCACTAGCGGGGGGGCTTGGGAGACCCAGTACTTC.

The genes are TRBV7-8 and TRBJ2-1; 10 positions match TRBD2. The CDR3 sequence is 14 residues long. V was pared by 4 bases and J by 6 bases, with 3 bases of the junction left unmatched. The germline CDR1 and CDR2 sequences are SGHVS and FQNEAQ. The CDR3 nucleotides read TGTGCCAGCAGCTGGGCTAGCGGGGGCAATGAGCAGTTCTTC. It yields the protein CASSWASGGNEQFF.

The chain uses TRBV18 and TRBJ1-3; 9 bases align to TRBD1. The germline CDR1 and CDR2 sequences are KGHSH and LQKENI. J lost 2 bases, V lost 2 bases, and 4 bases had no gene match. The CDR3 contains 16 residues. CDR3 bases: TGTGCCAGCTCACCAGAACAGGGGGCGACTGGAAACACCATATATTTT. Protein: CASSPEQGATGNTIYF. The complete variable domain, with remaining parts taken from reference TRBV18 and TRBJ1-3, reads NAGVMQNPRHLVRRRGQEARLRCSPMKGHSHVYWYRQLPEEGLKFMVYLQKENIIDESGMPKERFSAEFPKEGPSILRIQQVVRGDSAAYFCASSPEQGATGNTIYFGEGSWLTVV.

The rearrangement links TRBV6-2 or TRBV6-3 to TRBJ1-1, with 8 bases that match TRBD1. The CDR3 has 19 amino acids. Trimming took 0 bases from V and 0 from J; bases not matched to a gene: 12. Germline lookup yields CDR1 MNHEY and CDR2 SVGEGT. The CDR3 nucleotides read TGTGCCAGCAGTTACTCGAGGAACTGGACAGGGCTCATGAACACTGAAGCTTTCTTT. Translating it yields CASSYSRNWTGLMNTEAFF.

V usage is TRBV28 and J usage is TRBJ2-1; TRBD2 might be the D (6 bases). CDR1 and CDR2 (germline): MDHEN, SYDVKM. This CDR3 comprises 15 residues. V lost 5 bases, J lost 10 bases, and 21 bases lay in between. CDR3 in amino acids: CASSATGLLLREQFF. CDR3 in DNA: TGTGCCAGCAGTGCAACGGGACTTCTGCTCAGAGAGCAGTTCTTC.

This clone was seen more than once but under ten times. The chain links TRBV7-9 to TRBJ2-7; 7 bases are shared with TRBD1. The CDR3 is made up of 14 amino acids. CDR1 is SEHNR, CDR2 FQNEAQ, per germline (reference sequence). The junction had 8 bases not matched to a gene; V was cut back by 5 bases and J by 4 bases. CDR3 region: CASSPRQGRYEQYF. As DNA, the CDR3 is TGTGCCAGCAGCCCACGACAGGGAAGGTACGAGCAGTACTTC.

The rearrangement links TRBV28 to TRBJ2-3; TRBD1 matches 7 bases. V dropped 8 bases and J dropped 2; count of bases not matched to a gene: 7. This CDR3 spans 14 amino acids. The germline V gene encodes CDR1 MDHEN and CDR2 SYDVKM. The CDR3 region has the DNA TGTGCCAGCGCCCCGGGACAGAACACAGATACGCAGTATTTT. This translates into CASAPGQNTDTQYF.

The CDR3 loop is CASSVTDRPNTEAFF. The CDR3 DNA is TGTGCCAGCAGCGTAACGGACAGACCAAACACTGAAGCTTTCTTT. This chain links TRBV9 with TRBJ1-1; the D gene is possibly TRBD1 (6 bases). V lost 1 base and J lost 2, with 12 bases in between. CDR1 is SGDLS, CDR2 YYNGEE, per germline. The CDR3 loop spans 15 amino acids.

The genes are TRBV7-6 and TRBJ2-7; TRBD2 is a possible D gene (5 bases). V lost 2 bases, J lost 2 bases, and 10 bases lay in between. There are 14 residues in the CDR3. Germline V lookup: CDR1 SGHVS, CDR2 FNYEAQ. The CDR3 DNA follows: TGTGCCAGCAGCTTATTCTCCGGGGCCTACGAGCAGTACTTC. Translated, it gives CASSLFSGAYEQYF.

This chain connects TRBV20-1 to TRBJ2-3; 8 positions match TRBD2. This CDR3 is built from 15 residues. Germline V CDR1 and CDR2: DFQATT, SNEGSKA (reference sequence). The junction had 11 bases not matched to a gene; V was cut back by 3 bases and J by 6 bases. CDR3 amino acids: CSASRGGSGADTQYF. The CDR3 DNA sequence: TGCAGTGCTAGTAGAGGGGGTAGCGGGGCCGATACGCAGTATTTT.

The chain combines TRBV6-5 with TRBJ2-1; 12 bases fit TRBD2. The germline CDR1 and CDR2 sequences are MNHEY and SVGAGI. V lost 8 bases and J lost 10; bases outside the gene matches: 6. CDR3 length equals 13 residues. CDR3 protein: CASSGLAGNEQFF. As DNA, the CDR3 is TGTGCCAGCTCGGGACTAGCGGGTAACGAGCAGTTCTTC.

The chain combines TRBV7-9 with TRBJ2-2, with 8 bases matching TRBD2. Trimming removed 8 bases from V and 1 base from J; junction bases left unmatched: 3. CDR3 size: 14 residues. Germline loops: CDR1 SEHNR, CDR2 FQNEAQ (reference sequence). The CDR3 nucleotides are TGTGCCAGCCAACTAGCGGAGAACACCGGGGAGCTGTTTTTT. Translation: CASQLAENTGELFF. Full variable domain (rest looked up from reference TRBV7-9 and TRBJ2-2): DTGVSQNPRHKITKRGQNVTFRCDPISEHNRLYWYRQTLGQGPEFLTYFQNEAQLEKSRLLSDRFSAERPKGSFSTLEIQRTEQGDSAMYLCASQLAENTGELFFGEGSRLTVL.

The J gene is TRBJ1-5, the V gene TRBV5-6; 7 nucleotides align to TRBD1. This CDR3 is built from 14 residues. Trimming at V came to 4 bases and at J to 8 bases, leaving 9 bases not matched to a gene. Germline V gives CDR1 SGHDT, CDR2 YYEEEE. CDR3 sequence (DNA): TGTGCCAGCAGCGCCGGACAGGCTTCTGAGCCCCAGCATTTT. This codes for CASSAGQASEPQHF. The full variable domain, in which reference TRBV5-6 and TRBJ1-5 provide the parts outside the CDR3, is DAGVTQSPTHLIKTRGQQVTLRCSPKSGHDTVSWYQQALGQGPQFIFQYYEEEERQRGNFPDRFSGHQFPNYSSELNVNALLLGDSALYLCASSAGQASEPQHFGDGTRLSIL.

This clone was seen a few times. The rearrangement uses TRBV28 and TRBJ2-3; maybe TRBD1 (6 bases). The CDR3 sequence is 17 residues long. V shed 3 bases and J shed 1 base, with 17 bases lying between them. Germline CDR1 reads MDHEN; CDR2 reads SYDVKM. The CDR3 is CASSFGVGAGGTDTQYF. The CDR3, as DNA: TGTGCCAGCAGTTTCGGGGTAGGGGCAGGGGGCACAGATACGCAGTATTTT.

The chain is built from TRBV30 and TRBJ1-2; the D is unclear. The germline V gene has CDR1 GTSNPN and CDR2 SVGIG (reference sequence). This CDR3 is 14 amino acids long. In DNA, the CDR3 is TGTGTAACTGGATCCCGCAGGTTCAACTATGGCTACACCTTC. This gives the protein CVTGSRRFNYGYTF.

This chain connects TRBV18 to TRBJ2-3, with a tentative D call TRBD2 (6 bases). CDR1 and CDR2 from the germline V gene are KGHSH and LQKENI. Trimming removed 1 base at V and 2 bases at J, with 10 bases between. This CDR3 spans 15 amino acids. CDR3 in DNA: TGTGCCAGCTCACCACGGGGCGGGAACACAGATACGCAGTATTTT. This sequence encodes CASSPRGGNTDTQYF.

CDR3 sequence (DNA): TGTGCCAGCAGCCAAGTCCCGGCGGGGGCCGGTCAGCCCCAGCATTTT. It is translated as CASSQVPAGAGQPQHF. The V and J genes are TRBV3-1 (or the pseudogene TRBV3-2) and TRBJ1-5; possibly TRBD1 for D (6 bases). V lost 1 base, J lost 6 bases, and 16 bases lay in between. This CDR3 is built from 16 residues. The germline CDR1 and CDR2 sequences are LGHDT and YNNKEL (reference sequence).

The V call is TRBV7-2, the J call TRBJ1-3; tentative D call: TRBD1 (6 bases). Germline assignment: CDR1 SGHTA and CDR2 FQGNSA. Trimming left V 1 base short and J 0 bases short, with 10 bases between. The CDR3 is 16 residues long. In nucleotides, the CDR3 is TGTGCCAGCAGCTTAGTTATAGGGGGCTCTGGAAACACCATATATTTT. Protein product: CASSLVIGGSGNTIYF.

The CDR3 DNA follows: TGTGCCAGCAGCTTAGGGGGGACAGGCTCTGGAAACACCATATATTTT. Amino acid sequence: CASSLGGTGSGNTIYF. The chain uses TRBV7-6 and TRBJ1-3; 8 bases map to TRBD1. The CDR3 has 16 amino acids. CDR1 is SGHVS, CDR2 FNYEAQ, per germline. Unmatched junction bases numbered 2, after V lost 1 base and J lost 0 bases.

This chain connects TRBV11-3 to TRBJ2-6, with D tentatively TRBD2 (5 bases). CDR1 and CDR2 (germline): SGHNT, YENEEA. The CDR3 is 16 residues long. Trimming took off 5 bases at V and 0 bases at J, with 11 bases between the two ends. This CDR3 is CASSRGYLSGANVLTF. Here the CDR3 DNA reads TGTGCCAGCAGCCGAGGGTACCTCTCTGGGGCCAACGTCCTGACTTTC. Complete variable domain (other parts from reference TRBV11-3 and TRBJ2-6): EAGVVQSPRYKIIEKKQPVAFWCNPISGHNTLYWYLQNLGQGPELLIRYENEEAVDDSQLPKDRFSAERLKGVDSTLKIQPAELGDSAVYLCASSRGYLSGANVLTFGAGSRLTVL.

The chain links TRBV10-3 to TRBJ1-2, with 9 bases lining up with TRBD1. CDR1 ENHRY and CDR2 SYGVKD come from the germline V gene. The CDR3 is 14 amino acids. The V gene end was trimmed by 3 bases and the J gene end by 6 bases; junction bases not matched to a gene: 5. The CDR3, as DNA: TGTGCCATCAGTGACCGGGGACAGGGCCATGGCTACACCTTC. Protein product: CAISDRGQGHGYTF.

This clone was recorded once. CDR3 nucleotides: TGTGCCAGCAGCGCTGGACAGATACAGGATAATGAAAAACTGTTTTTT. Translating gives CASSAGQIQDNEKLFF. The chain is built from TRBV9 and TRBJ1-4, with D perhaps matching TRBD1 (6 bases). From germline, CDR1 is SGDLS and CDR2 YYNGEE. CDR3 length equals 16 residues. Trimming removed 3 bases from V and 4 bases from J, with 16 bases in between. The full variable domain, rest sourced from reference TRBV9 and TRBJ1-4, is DSGVTQTPKHLITATGQRVTLRCSPRSGDLSVYWYQQSLDQGLQFLIQYYNGEERAKGNILERFSAQQFPDLHSELNLSSLELGDSALYFCASSAGQIQDNEKLFFGSGTQLSVL.

The chain recombines TRBV18 with TRBJ1-3, with TRBD1 identical over 8 bases. The germline gives CDR1 KGHSH, CDR2 LQKENI. This CDR3 region has 17 residues. After removal of 8 bases from V and 0 bases from J, the junction contained 12 bases not matched to a gene. The CDR3 coding sequence is TGTGCCAGCACTGGACGCGGACAGGGCTTCTCTGGAAACACCATATATTTT. Its translation: CASTGRGQGFSGNTIYF.

The chain links TRBV5-6 to TRBJ2-3, with D perhaps TRBD2 (5 bases). Germline V gives CDR1 SGHDT, CDR2 YYEEEE. The CDR3 contains 15 residues. V dropped 5 bases and J dropped 4 bases, with 17 bases sitting between them. This chain's CDR3 is CASSFMVREPDTQYF. The CDR3 nucleotides are TGTGCCAGCAGTTTTATGGTGAGGGAACCAGATACGCAGTATTTT.

The chain combines TRBV27 with TRBJ2-7, with D possibly matching TRBD1 (6 bases). CDR1 and CDR2 from the germline V gene are MNHEY and SMNVEV (reference sequence). The CDR3 consists of 14 residues. V was pared by 3 bases and J by 6 bases, with 15 bases between. The CDR3 region has the DNA TGTGCCAGCAGTTTTGGGGGCACACCGGGCGAGCAGTACTTC. It yields the protein CASSFGGTPGEQYF.

J is TRBJ1-4 and V is TRBV5-1; 12 bases line up with TRBD1. Trimming cost V 4 bases and J 5 bases; bases outside gene matches: 6. The CDR3 covers 16 residues. The V gene's germline CDR1 is SGHRS and CDR2 YFSETQ. Here the CDR3 DNA reads TGCGCCAGCAGCAGGGGACAGGGGGCCGGGAATGAAAAACTGTTTTTT. Translating gives CASSRGQGAGNEKLFF.